Listed below are T cell receptor beta chains from one sample, sequenced in a study of T cell changes during pregnancy in multiple sclerosis. The assay was immunoSEQ multiplex PCR, and TCRdb's table has in-frame clones only and misses some. The sample includes some 41,000 clones, about 89% of them seen just once. The sample in question was CD4+ T cells from peripheral blood mononuclear cells, obtained after pregnancy. The receptor set was obtained from a female donor with multiple sclerosis, enrolled in a pregnancy study. Both conserved end residues are part of each CDR3.

v_gene	j_gene	CDR3aa
TRBV5-4	TRBJ2-3	CASSFGGMADTQYF
TRBV30	TRBJ1-1	CAWRDTGWGGLNTEAFF
TRBV7-2	TRBJ2-3	CASSLVASTDTQYF
TRBV18	TRBJ1-2	CASSQEQGSNYGYTF
TRBV29-1	TRBJ2-2	CSVGDTNTGELFF
TRBV5-1	TRBJ2-5	CASSLGAGLSQETQYF
TRBV5-5	TRBJ1-2	CASSPGPSGDGYTF
TRBV2	TRBJ2-7	CASNTGTGFYEQYF
TRBV2	TRBJ2-5	CAGRPAGGEETQYF
TRBV5-4	TRBJ2-1	CASSPRQRYNEQFF
TRBV7-2	TRBJ2-2	CASSLTREDTGELFF
TRBV28	TRBJ1-5	CASSVDTGAQPQHF
TRBV10-3	TRBJ2-3	CAISRTGISTDTQYF
TRBV28	TRBJ2-5	CASGSWTGREETQYF
TRBV10-1	TRBJ2-5	CASSESGGEDETQYF
TRBV18	TRBJ1-1	CASSPKTEANTEAFF
TRBV6-1	TRBJ1-1	CASSGPPRDRDTTEAFF
TRBV19	TRBJ1-1	CASSVGLFTEAFF
TRBV29-1	TRBJ1-4	CSVETGAGEKLFF
TRBV18	TRBJ2-1	CASSPGRDNEQFF
TRBV28	TRBJ2-7	CASSFGQLVEQYF
TRBV5-1	TRBJ2-5	CASSRASGGNQETQYF
TRBV5-5	TRBJ2-3	CASSLTLAEGTDTQYF
TRBV6-6	TRBJ1-2	CASSLGQRVGYTF
TRBV5-4	TRBJ2-1	CASSLTSGSYNEQFF
TRBV5-5	TRBJ2-5	CASSLEAGGRETQYF
TRBV19	TRBJ1-1	CATRDRSLAGTEAFF
TRBV29-1	TRBJ2-5	CSVEEGAGETQYF